Shown below are 32 T cell receptor beta chains from a single sample sequenced in a study of T cell changes during pregnancy in multiple sclerosis. Repertoires were generated with immunoSEQ multiplex PCR, while TCRdb's copy carries only in-frame clones and drops some. This table holds 60,000 to 85,000 clones, roughly nine tenths found once. The sequencing here drew on peripheral blood, taken in the second trimester of pregnancy. The receptors come from a female donor in good health, enrolled as a control in a pregnancy study.

V gene TRBV19 combines with J gene TRBJ2-1; 8 bases fit TRBD2. V lost 3 bases and J lost 8; bases outside the gene matches: 15. Per the germline V gene, CDR1 is LNHDA and CDR2 is SQIVND (reference sequence). The CDR3 contains 17 residues. CDR3 nucleotide sequence: TGTGCCAGTAGTATGCCGCCGGGACTAGAGGCCGGAGATGAGCAGTTCTTC. Translating gives CASSMPPGLEAGDEQFF.

The chain carries TRBV28 and TRBJ2-7; D unresolved. This CDR3 spans 16 amino acids. Per the germline V gene, CDR1 is MDHEN and CDR2 is SYDVKM. Trimming pared 1 base from V and 0 bases from J, leaving 13 bases between. The chain's CDR3 is CASSLFTVRSSYEQYF. The CDR3 nucleotides read TGTGCCAGCAGTTTATTTACGGTCCGGAGCTCCTACGAGCAGTACTTC.

This clone was seen a single time. The V call is TRBV28, the J call TRBJ2-5; 9 bases align to TRBD1. The V gene end was trimmed by 4 bases and the J gene end by 2 bases; junction bases not matched to a gene: 2. The CDR3 totals 14 residues. Germline CDR1 MDHEN, CDR2 SYDVKM. The CDR3 sequence: CASSSGQGQETQYF. CDR3 coding DNA: TGTGCCAGCAGTTCTGGACAGGGGCAAGAGACCCAGTACTTC.

The table lists this clone with a count of one. The CDR3 spells CASSVAVNEQFF. CDR3 coding DNA: TGTGCCAGCAGCGTGGCGGTGAATGAGCAGTTCTTC. The V gene is TRBV9, the J gene TRBJ2-1, with unresolved D. The V end was cut by 2 bases, the J end by 7 bases, with 7 bases between. The CDR3 extends over 12 amino acids. Germline V gene lookup returns CDR1 SGDLS and CDR2 YYNGEE.

This clone occurred once. V is TRBV18 and J is TRBJ2-1, with 12 bases that match TRBD2. The germline CDR1 and CDR2 sequences are KGHSH and LQKENI. V trimming: 0 bases; J trimming: 1 base; junction bases outside the gene matches: 13. CDR3 length equals 21 residues. CDR3 region: CASSPPILAGGPWRSYNEQFF. The DNA of the CDR3 is TGTGCCAGCTCACCACCAATCCTAGCGGGAGGGCCGTGGAGGTCCTACAATGAGCAGTTCTTC.

The J gene is TRBJ2-1, the V gene TRBV7-6; 7 positions agree with TRBD1. The CDR3 totals 13 residues. Looked up from germline, CDR1 is SGHVS and CDR2 is FNYEAQ. V dropped 5 bases and J dropped 5; count of bases not matched to a gene: 3. CDR3 loop: CASSQGQNNEQFF. The CDR3 DNA reads as TGTGCCAGCAGCCAGGGACAGAACAATGAGCAGTTCTTC.

The V gene is TRBV7-3, the J gene TRBJ2-3, with 8 bases identical to TRBD2. The CDR3 runs 14 residues. The germline V gene has CDR1 SGHTA and CDR2 FQGTGA. The J segment lost 3 bases and the V segment lost 4 bases, leaving 3 bases of the junction unmatched. CDR3 residues: CASSSGGATDTQYF. DNA for the CDR3: TGTGCCAGCAGCTCGGGGGGGGCGACAGATACGCAGTATTTT.

The chain joins TRBV19 to TRBJ1-2; a weak D match, TRBD1 (5 bases). Trimming cost V 7 bases and J 2 bases, with 8 bases left between them. This CDR3 is 12 amino acids long. CDR1 is LNHDA and CDR2 is SQIVND in the germline V gene (reference sequence). CDR3 coding DNA: TGTGCCAGTAAAAAGGGGAACTATGGCTACACCTTC. Encoded protein: CASKKGNYGYTF.

This chain connects TRBV19 to TRBJ1-2, with a weak D call TRBD1 (6 bases). Trimming shortened V by 6 bases and J by 1 base, and 12 bases separated the two germline ends. The CDR3 has 14 residues. Germline CDR1 is LNHDA and CDR2 is SQIVND (reference sequence). DNA of the CDR3: TGTGCCAGTAGGAGATTACAGGGTAACTATGGCTACACCTTC. Its translation: CASRRLQGNYGYTF.

The chain is built from TRBV28 and TRBJ2-1; 10 bases align to TRBD2. Germline CDR1 and CDR2: MDHEN and SYDVKM. The CDR3 is 18 residues long. Trimming cost V 3 bases and J 5 bases; bases outside gene matches: 13. The CDR3 coding sequence is TGTGCCAGCAGTTTTCCCGATGCCGGGACTAGCGACCACAATGAGCAGTTCTTC. Residues: CASSFPDAGTSDHNEQFF.

The chain carries TRBV10-3 and TRBJ2-7; 7 positions agree with TRBD1. With 3 bases clipped from V and 5 bases from J, the junction kept 4 bases outside the gene matches. Germline V lookup: CDR1 ENHRY, CDR2 SYGVKD. The length of the CDR3 is 13 residues. The CDR3 here is CAISDQGDHEQYF. Written as DNA, the CDR3 is TGTGCCATCAGTGACCAGGGGGACCACGAGCAGTACTTC.

This clone was seen a few times. This rearrangement joins TRBV30 to TRBJ2-7; a possible D gene is TRBD2 (5 bases). In germline, CDR1 is GTSNPN, CDR2 SVGIG (reference sequence). The CDR3 extends over 13 amino acids. V was trimmed by 0 bases and J by 3 bases, leaving 9 bases between them. The DNA of the CDR3 is TGTGCCTGGAGTGTATCGGGGAACTACGAGCAGTACTTC. It is translated as CAWSVSGNYEQYF.

The V call is TRBV6-5, the J call TRBJ2-5; 10 bases are a match to TRBD2. The better agreement between TRBJ2-7 and the DNA end casts doubt on the J call. CDR1 MNHEY and CDR2 SVGAGI come from the germline V gene. CDR3 size: 15 residues. The CDR3 DNA follows: TGTGCCAGCAGTTACGAGTCTAGCGGGAGCTACGAGCAGTACTTC. Translation: CASSYESSGSYEQYF.

This chain links TRBV4-1 with TRBJ1-5; D remains ambiguous. The length of the CDR3 is 13 residues. Germline CDR1 MGHRA, CDR2 YSYEKL. The V and J ends lost 4 bases and 4 bases respectively, with 8 bases between them. The CDR3 DNA reads TGCGCCAGCAGCCCTCTCTTTAATCAGCCCCAGCATTTT. Its protein product is CASSPLFNQPQHF.

In this sample, this clone turned up many times. The chain has TRBV5-6 and TRBJ2-7; D is unresolved. Germline CDR1 and CDR2: SGHDT and YYEEEE. The length of the CDR3 is 13 residues. V was trimmed by 1 base and J by 6 bases, leaving 11 bases between them. Here the CDR3 reads CASSLYPSSEQYF. The CDR3 DNA reads TGTGCCAGCAGCTTGTATCCTAGTAGCGAGCAGTACTTC.

The chain links TRBV4-1 to TRBJ2-3; 8 bases are shared with TRBD2. Germline CDR1 MGHRA, CDR2 YSYEKL. This CDR3 is built from 16 residues. The trim removed 3 bases at V and 2 bases at J, leaving 7 bases unmatched. The CDR3, as DNA: TGCGCCAGCAGCCAGGTCGAGGGACTAGTCACAGATACGCAGTATTTT. Its translation: CASSQVEGLVTDTQYF.

The rearrangement joins TRBV28 to TRBJ2-3, with 8 bases matching TRBD2. The CDR3 is made up of 13 amino acids. V gave up 8 bases and J gave up 7 bases; unmatched junction bases: 8. CDR1 is MDHEN and CDR2 is SYDVKM in the germline V gene. The CDR3 DNA is TGTGCCAGCGTTACGGGGGGGAGCAATACGCAGTATTTT. Translating it yields CASVTGGSNTQYF.

This rearrangement joins TRBV15 to TRBJ1-4, with D possibly TRBD1 on 5 matching bases. The CDR3 contains 15 residues. The germline V gene has CDR1 LNHNV and CDR2 YYDKDF (reference sequence). V dropped 5 bases and J dropped 8 bases, with 18 bases sitting between them. This CDR3 reads CATSLGNRPGEKLFF. The CDR3 region has the DNA TGTGCCACCAGCTTAGGTAACAGGCCCGGGGAAAAACTGTTTTTT.

This clone was counted a single time. The J gene is TRBJ2-7, the V gene TRBV7-6; 9 nucleotides match TRBD2. Trimming at V came to 5 bases and at J to 4 bases, leaving 12 bases not matched to a gene. CDR3 length: 16 amino acids. Germline V gene sequence: CDR1 SGHVS, CDR2 FNYEAQ. The CDR3 region is CASSVTVSGGKYEQYF. DNA of the CDR3: TGTGCCAGCAGCGTGACGGTGAGCGGGGGGAAATACGAGCAGTACTTC.

This rearrangement joins TRBV6-5 to TRBJ2-5; D is unclear. There are 13 residues in the CDR3. CDR1 MNHEY and CDR2 SVGAGI come from the germline V gene. Trimming took off 6 bases at V and 0 bases at J, with 8 bases between the two ends. The CDR3 nucleotides read TGTGCCAGCAGAGCTAAAAACCAAGAGACCCAGTACTTC. Protein sequence: CASRAKNQETQYF.

This clone has a count of ten or more. The CDR3, as DNA: TGTGCCAGCAGCCCGAGGGAGGGACAGGGCCGGAAGACCCAGTACTTC. This translates into CASSPREGQGRKTQYF. The gene calls are TRBV27 and TRBJ2-5; 9 positions agree with TRBD1. The CDR3 runs to 16 residues. The germline CDR1 and CDR2 sequences are MNHEY and SMNVEV (reference sequence). Losses at the gene ends were 6 bases for V and 6 bases for J; bases not matched to a gene: 14.

V and J are TRBV5-8 and TRBJ2-1, with TRBD1 matching 7 bases. Germline lookup yields CDR1 SGHTS and CDR2 YDEGEE. This CDR3 contains 18 residues. Trimming cost V 0 bases and J 2 bases; bases outside gene matches: 11. CDR3 region: CASSLASGLTGTYNEQFF. CDR3 bases: TGTGCCAGCAGCTTGGCGTCGGGGTTGACAGGGACCTACAATGAGCAGTTCTTC.

The chain is built from TRBV27 and TRBJ2-3; unclear D gene. Germline V lookup: CDR1 MNHEY, CDR2 SMNVEV (reference sequence). Trimming shortened V by 2 bases and J by 7 bases, and 7 bases separated the two germline ends. There are 12 residues in the CDR3. The CDR3, as DNA: TGTGCCAGCAGTTTAGATGGCTATACGCAGTATTTT. It specifies CASSLDGYTQYF.

V is TRBV19 and J is TRBJ2-3; D is possibly TRBD2 (5 bases). Germline V gene sequence: CDR1 LNHDA, CDR2 SQIVND (reference sequence). The CDR3 length is 15 residues. The germline V and J ends were trimmed by 0 bases and 5 bases, with 12 bases remaining between them. Here the CDR3 DNA reads TGTGCCAGTAGTATAGATCGGGAAGGTAAAGATACGCAGTATTTT. As protein: CASSIDREGKDTQYF.

In its sample, this clone was seen once. This sequence joins TRBV29-1 and TRBJ1-2; maybe TRBD1 (6 bases). CDR1 SQVTM and CDR2 ANQGSEA come from the germline V gene. This CDR3 comprises 13 residues. V gave up 6 bases and J gave up 3 bases, with 14 bases separating them. The DNA for the CDR3 is TGCAGCGTCACCCAGGGGCCCGACTATGGCTACACCTTC. Amino acids: CSVTQGPDYGYTF.

The chain recombines TRBV18 with TRBJ2-7, with D uncertain. The CDR3 is 13 amino acids. Germline assignment: CDR1 KGHSH and CDR2 LQKENI. Trimming took off 3 bases at V and 0 bases at J, with 6 bases between the two ends. CDR3 region: CASSPSTSYEQYF. The CDR3 coding sequence is TGTGCCAGCTCACCTTCTACCTCCTACGAGCAGTACTTC.

This clone was found once. CDR3 residues: CASSLDLSGGSYEQYF. The CDR3 coding sequence is TGTGCCAGCAGCTTAGACCTTAGCGGAGGTTCCTACGAGCAGTACTTC. V is TRBV7-2 and J is TRBJ2-7; D may be TRBD2 (6 bases). Trimming cost V 1 base and J 1 base, with 14 bases left between them. This CDR3 region has 16 residues. Germline assignment: CDR1 SGHTA and CDR2 FQGNSA.

This clone was counted a few times. This chain uses TRBV2 with TRBJ1-1, with D tentatively TRBD1 (5 bases). CDR3 length: 14 residues. Trimming took 4 bases from V and 0 from J, leaving 9 bases between them. Per the germline V gene, CDR1 is SNHLY and CDR2 is FYNNEI. CDR3: CASSVQGMNTEAFF. The CDR3 region has the DNA TGTGCCAGCAGTGTGCAGGGCATGAACACTGAAGCTTTCTTT.

The chain links TRBV5-5 to TRBJ1-1; perhaps TRBD1 as D (5 bases). Looked up from germline, CDR1 is SGHKS and CDR2 is YYEKEE (reference sequence). The V end lost 1 base, the J end lost 3 bases, and 16 bases lay between the germline ends. This CDR3 has 16 residues. This chain's CDR3 is CASSLWGGYGDTEAFF. The CDR3 nucleotides read TGTGCCAGCAGCTTGTGGGGGGGGTACGGGGACACTGAAGCTTTCTTT. The whole variable domain, remainder taken from reference TRBV5-5 and TRBJ1-1, is DAGVTQSPTHLIKTRGQQVTLRCSPISGHKSVSWYQQVLGQGPQFIFQYYEKEERGRGNFPDRFSARQFPNYSSELNVNALLLGDSALYLCASSLWGGYGDTEAFFGQGTRLTVV.

This clone was seen only a few times. The chain couples TRBV27 to TRBJ2-7, with a possible D match to TRBD1 (6 bases). The CDR3 consists of 14 residues. The germline V gene encodes CDR1 MNHEY and CDR2 SMNVEV (reference sequence). The ends were cut back, 9 bases at V and 2 bases at J, with 17 bases in the middle. In nucleotides, the CDR3 is TGTGCCAGTAACCCGGGACACCTACCCTACGAGCAGTACTTC. Translating gives CASNPGHLPYEQYF.

The chain has TRBV15 and TRBJ1-3, with D unclear. CDR1 and CDR2 (germline): LNHNV, YYDKDF (reference sequence). Trimming left V 0 bases short and J 2 bases short, with 5 bases between. The CDR3 contains 14 residues. The CDR3 region has the DNA TGTGCCACCAGCAGAGATTATACTGGAAACACCATATATTTT. Amino acids: CATSRDYTGNTIYF. The full variable domain, rest sourced from reference TRBV15 and TRBJ1-3, is DAMVIQNPRYQVTQFGKPVTLSCSQTLNHNVMYWYQQKSSQAPKLLFHYYDKDFNNEADTPDNFQSRRPNTSFCFLDIRSPGLGDTAMYLCATSRDYTGNTIYFGEGSWLTVV.

The V call is TRBV19, the J call TRBJ1-1; 8 positions agree with TRBD1. The CDR3 runs to 15 residues. The V segment lost 1 base and the J segment 4 bases; nucleotides outside the gene matches: 5. Per the germline V gene, CDR1 is LNHDA and CDR2 is SQIVND (reference sequence). CDR3 loop: CASSIGDRLATEAFF. CDR3 sequence (DNA): TGTGCCAGTAGTATAGGGGACAGGTTAGCCACTGAAGCTTTCTTT.